The next 18 T cell receptor beta chains were all read from a single sample in a study of T cells in tumors after PD-1 blockade. Some clones are missing from TCRdb's copy, which holds only in-frame ones; the method was immunoSEQ multiplex PCR. The data show about 13,000 clones, with approximately 64% seen just once and around a quarter held by the top ten. This specimen consisted of tumor tissue, obtained before anti-PD-1 treatment. Receptors originate from a human donor with cutaneous squamous cell carcinoma.

The rearrangement links TRBV13 to TRBJ2-3, with unresolved D. CDR1 and CDR2 from the germline V gene are PRHDT and FYEKMQ (reference sequence). The V end was cut by 7 bases, the J end by 5 bases, with 4 bases between. The CDR3 is 10 amino acids. The CDR3 coding sequence is TGTGCCAGCAAGGGAGATACGCAGTATTTT. As protein: CASKGDTQYF.

The chain recombines TRBV6-5 with TRBJ2-1, with 8 bases that match TRBD1. This CDR3 has 12 residues. The V and J ends lost 5 bases and 8 bases, in that order; junction bases with no gene match: 2. Germline loops: CDR1 MNHEY, CDR2 SVGAGI. CDR3 in DNA: TGTGCCAGCAGTCCGACAGGGGATGAGCAGTTCTTC. Translation gives CASSPTGDEQFF.

The V call is TRBV7-9, the J call TRBJ2-3; D possibly corresponds to TRBD1 (6 bases). Trimming shortened V by 6 bases and J by 10 bases, and 17 bases separated the two germline ends. This CDR3 region has 13 residues. CDR1 is SEHNR, CDR2 FQNEAQ, per germline (reference sequence). The CDR3 loop reads CASRVTGNAPQYF. The CDR3 nucleotides are TGTGCCAGCAGGGTCACAGGGAACGCACCGCAGTATTTT.

This clone was counted between two and nine times. The CDR3 protein is CASSLTRGQGYTF. Written as DNA, the CDR3 is TGTGCCAGCTCACTCACGAGGGGGCAAGGCTACACCTTC. The rearrangement joins TRBV18 to TRBJ1-2; 7 bases map to TRBD1. Trimming at V came to 4 bases and at J to 8 bases, leaving 7 bases not matched to a gene. The CDR3 consists of 13 residues. Germline V gene lookup returns CDR1 KGHSH and CDR2 LQKENI.

The chain uses TRBV7-3 and TRBJ1-2; 7 bases fit TRBD1. The germline gives CDR1 SGHTA, CDR2 FQGTGA. The junction had 6 bases not matched to a gene; V was cut back by 5 bases and J by 0 bases. CDR3 length equals 15 residues. The CDR3 sequence: CASSLGGQTNYGYTF. The CDR3 DNA reads as TGTGCCAGCAGCCTCGGGGGACAGACTAACTATGGCTACACCTTC.

V usage is TRBV11-2 and J usage is TRBJ2-3, with D possibly being TRBD1 (5 bases). Trimming removed 1 base from V and 6 bases from J, with 17 bases in between. The CDR3 is 16 amino acids. The germline V gene encodes CDR1 SGHAT and CDR2 FQNNGV. CDR3: CASSLGAGSTVDTQYF. CDR3 DNA sequence: TGTGCCAGCAGCTTAGGGGCAGGGTCAACCGTGGATACGCAGTATTTT.

J is TRBJ2-2 and V is TRBV5-1, with D maybe TRBD2 (6 bases). The CDR3 extends over 13 amino acids. The germline gives CDR1 SGHRS, CDR2 YFSETQ. Trimming stripped 4 bases from V and 7 bases from J, with 11 bases between. The CDR3 region is CASSPGGGGELFF. CDR3 coding DNA: TGCGCCAGCAGCCCCGGGGGAGGCGGGGAGCTGTTTTTT.

The chain links TRBV6-4 to TRBJ2-4; D possibly corresponds to TRBD1 (6 bases). The CDR3 has 16 amino acids. Germline CDR1 is MRHNA and CDR2 is SNTAGT. With 6 bases removed from V and 2 bases from J, the gap between germline ends came to 17 bases. The CDR3 sequence: CASSHVGQRSKNIQYF. CDR3 nucleotides: TGTGCCAGCAGCCACGTGGGACAACGATCCAAAAACATTCAGTACTTC.

This clone was recorded once. V is TRBV30 and J is TRBJ1-4; D gene ambiguous. Looked up from germline, CDR1 is GTSNPN and CDR2 is SVGIG (reference sequence). CDR3 length: 11 residues. Deletions cut 0 bases from V and 14 bases from J, with 10 bases between. The CDR3 reads CAWSVRANLFF. CDR3 in DNA: TGTGCCTGGAGTGTACGAGCAAACCTGTTTTTT. Combining the CDR3 with reference TRBV30 and TRBJ1-4 gives the whole variable domain SQTIHQWPATLVQPVGSPLSLECTVEGTSNPNLYWYRQAAGRGLQLLFYSVGIGQISSEVPQNLSASRPQDRQFILSSKKLLLSDSGFYLCAWSVRANLFFGSGTQLSVL.

The J gene is TRBJ1-6, the V gene TRBV2; 9 bases are shared with TRBD1. The CDR3 is made up of 15 amino acids. Per germline, CDR1 SNHLY and CDR2 FYNNEI. The V gene end was trimmed by 1 base and the J gene end by 8 bases; junction bases not matched to a gene: 3. The CDR3 here is CASSEDRGQDSPLHF. In DNA form, the CDR3 reads TGTGCCAGCAGTGAAGACAGGGGGCAAGATTCACCCCTCCACTTT. Filled out from reference TRBV2 and TRBJ1-6, the complete variable domain reads EPEVTQTPSHQVTQMGQEVILRCVPISNHLYFYWYRQILGQKVEFLVSFYNNEISEKSEIFDDQFSVERPDGSNFTLKIRSTKLEDSAMYFCASSEDRGQDSPLHFGNGTRLTVT.

CDR3: CASSQEDSLTYEQYF. Here the CDR3 DNA reads TGCGCCAGCAGCCAAGAGGACTCGTTAACCTACGAGCAGTACTTC. This sequence joins TRBV4-1 and TRBJ2-7, with a weak D call TRBD2 (5 bases). CDR1 is MGHRA and CDR2 is YSYEKL in the germline V gene. V was trimmed by 0 bases and J by 2 bases, leaving 11 bases between them. The CDR3 contains 15 residues.

This clone was detected a few times. V usage is TRBV7-3 and J usage is TRBJ2-7; D possibly matches TRBD1 or TRBD2 (5 bases each). Germline assignment: CDR1 SGHTA and CDR2 FQGTGA. This CDR3 region has 15 residues. V was pared by 1 base and J by 5 bases, with 15 bases between. Here the CDR3 DNA reads TGTGCCAGCAGCTTAAAGGGGAGCTTTCACCACGAGCAGTACTTC. Its protein product is CASSLKGSFHHEQYF.

This clone is categorized as medium-sized. This chain connects TRBV6-6 to TRBJ1-4; TRBD1 agrees at 9 bases. The ends lost 6 bases at V and 8 bases at J; junction bases unmatched: 7. Germline lookup yields CDR1 MNHNY and CDR2 SVGAGI (reference sequence). CDR3 size: 14 residues. The CDR3 spells CASSRTGVREKLFF. CDR3 DNA: TGTGCCAGCAGCCGGACAGGGGTGAGGGAAAAACTGTTTTTT.

This clone was seen a handful of times. Germline is not matched at one junction end, which may reflect a read error. This chain connects TRBV7-9 to TRBJ2-7, with D uncertain. Germline V gene data show CDR1 as SEHNR and CDR2 as FQNEAQ (reference sequence). This CDR3 region has 12 residues. Here the CDR3 DNA reads TGTGCCAGCAGCTTAGCGGGGTGGGCCTTGGACTTC. As protein: CASSLAGWALDF.

The CDR3 sequence is CASSKPVRKTNQPQHF. The CDR3 region has the DNA TGTGCCAGCAGCAAACCCGTCAGAAAGACCAATCAGCCCCAGCATTTT. This chain joins TRBV21-1 and TRBJ1-5. TRBV21-1 counts as a pseudogene. CDR3 size: 16 residues.

The CDR3 nucleotides are TGTGCCAGCAGACTAGCGGGAGGGGGGGTCAATGAGCAGTTCTTC. This encodes CASRLAGGGVNEQFF. The rearrangement joins TRBV28 to TRBJ2-1; TRBD2 matches at 13 bases. Unmatched junction bases numbered 5, after V lost 6 bases and J lost 6 bases. Germline V gene lookup returns CDR1 MDHEN and CDR2 SYDVKM. This CDR3 is built from 15 residues.

A few counts support this clone. The rearrangement links TRBV6-5 to TRBJ1-1, with a weak D call TRBD1 (5 bases). Looked up from germline, CDR1 is MNHEY and CDR2 is SVGAGI. Trimming removed 4 bases at V and 3 bases at J, with 12 bases between. The CDR3 is 14 amino acids. CDR3 in DNA: TGTGCCAGCAGTTCAAGGGGAATCTACACTGAAGCTTTCTTT. This codes for CASSSRGIYTEAFF.

The table lists this clone with a few counts. This chain joins TRBV2 and TRBJ1-2, with D perhaps TRBD1 (5 bases). The CDR3 runs 13 residues. The germline V gene has CDR1 SNHLY and CDR2 FYNNEI. Trimming left V 6 bases short and J 5 bases short, with 13 bases between. The CDR3 DNA sequence: TGTGCCAGCAGCGGGGAGGGGAGATATGGCTACACCTTC. It codes for CASSGEGRYGYTF.